The next 21 T cell receptor beta chains were all read from a single sample in a study of T cells expressing NK-cell markers. TCRdb re-called the 5' RACE reads and shows each CDR3 protein once, DNA omitted. The sample includes a few hundred thousand distinct CDR3 sequences. Sequenced input: blood T cells: a sorted CD56 or NKG2C T cell subset, CD4+ or CD8+ T cells, or bulk PBMC T cells (not recorded which). All receptors come from a man aged 18-70 years in good health.

The chain joins TRBV5-1 to TRBJ2-5; TCRdb's D call, TRBD2, is unchecked because there is no DNA. This CDR3 region has 17 residues. Germline loops: CDR1 SGHRS, CDR2 YFSETQ. The CDR3 here is CASAQEGTMVFWETQYF.

The chain is built from TRBV5-1 and TRBJ1-5; TCRdb's D call, TRBD1, is unchecked because there is no DNA. CDR3 length: 16 residues. CDR1 and CDR2 (germline): SGHRS, YFSETQ. The CDR3 protein is CASSSEPQGLNQPQHF.

The chain links TRBV6-1 to TRBJ1-4; the D call from TCRdb, TRBD1, cannot be confirmed without DNA. Germline CDR1 and CDR2: MNHNS and SASEGT. This CDR3 region has 17 residues. CDR3 region: CASSGRDHQTGGEKLFF.

The chain uses TRBV7-9 and TRBJ2-7; TCRdb selects TRBD1, and the lack of DNA leaves this call unchecked. In germline, CDR1 is SEHNR, CDR2 FQNEAQ (reference sequence). The CDR3 spans 16 residues. CDR3 in amino acids: CASSPGRGRLKYEQYF.

The chain is built from TRBV15 and TRBJ2-3. The germline V gene encodes CDR1 LNHNV and CDR2 YYDKDF (reference sequence). This CDR3 contains 13 residues. The CDR3 sequence is CATSSRRLDTQYF.

The chain is built from TRBV19 and TRBJ2-3. CDR1 and CDR2 from the germline V gene are LNHDA and SQIVND (reference sequence). The CDR3 is 12 amino acids. This CDR3 reads CASSKYSDTQYF.

The genes are TRBV18 and TRBJ2-1; absent DNA, TCRdb's TRBD1 call cannot be checked. The CDR3 totals 16 residues. In germline, CDR1 is KGHSH, CDR2 LQKENI. The chain's CDR3 is CASSPLGTPGYNEQFF.

The V and J genes are TRBV5-1 and TRBJ2-1; absent DNA, TCRdb's TRBD2 call cannot be checked. The V gene's germline CDR1 is SGHRS and CDR2 YFSETQ. The CDR3 covers 13 residues. CDR3 protein: CASSHYPDQQQFF.

V usage is TRBV6-1 and J usage is TRBJ2-4; TCRdb indicates TRBD1, and absent DNA this call remains unverified. The CDR3 has 16 residues. The germline gives CDR1 MNHNS, CDR2 SASEGT. The CDR3 sequence is CASSPRDTLAKNIQYF.

The chain has TRBV30 and TRBJ2-3; the TCRdb D gene call, TRBD2, has no DNA to confirm it. This CDR3 comprises 15 residues. Germline CDR1 is GTSNPN and CDR2 is SVGIG (reference sequence). CDR3 region: CAWSVGTSAADTQYF.

The chain is built from TRBV7-8 and TRBJ2-5. This CDR3 contains 13 residues. Germline lookup yields CDR1 SGHVS and CDR2 FQNEAQ. CDR3 region: CASSWEYQETQYF.

The chain has TRBV10-3 and TRBJ2-1; TCRdb names TRBD1, which stays unverified in the absence of DNA. In germline, CDR1 is ENHRY, CDR2 SYGVKD. This CDR3 has 16 residues. The CDR3 region is CAISESTARGDNEQFF.

The J gene is TRBJ2-1, the V gene TRBV2; checking the TCRdb D call of TRBD2 is not possible without DNA. Per germline, CDR1 SNHLY and CDR2 FYNNEI. The CDR3 length is 13 residues. This CDR3 reads CASTYRANNEQFF.

J is TRBJ2-2 and V is TRBV12-3 or TRBV12-4. CDR3 length: 15 residues. CDR3 region: CASIASRLNTGELFF.

The genes are TRBV5-1 and TRBJ2-2. CDR3 length equals 16 residues. The V gene's germline CDR1 is SGHRS and CDR2 YFSETQ. The CDR3 reads CASSLVPELNTGELFF.

The chain uses TRBV5-1 and TRBJ1-6; TCRdb names TRBD1, which stays unverified in the absence of DNA. The CDR3 sequence is 14 residues long. CDR1 is SGHRS and CDR2 is YFSETQ in the germline V gene. This CDR3 is CASSLGGSNSPLHF.

V usage is TRBV18 and J usage is TRBJ2-3; TCRdb picks TRBD2, but there is no DNA to check that call. Per germline, CDR1 KGHSH and CDR2 LQKENI. The CDR3 is made up of 12 amino acids. The CDR3 loop is CAAAGDTDTQYF.

V is TRBV6-5 and J is TRBJ2-3; TCRdb calls TRBD1, which cannot be checked without DNA. The CDR3 totals 13 residues. From germline, CDR1 is MNHEY and CDR2 SVGAGI. The CDR3 is CASSYSGGAPQYF.

The genes are TRBV12-3 or TRBV12-4 and TRBJ2-3; TCRdb picks TRBD2, but there is no DNA to check that call. CDR3 length: 15 amino acids. The CDR3 protein is CASTLRASGPDTQYF.

The chain has TRBV6-1 and TRBJ2-3; the TCRdb call, TRBD2, lacks DNA for checking. The CDR3 loop spans 15 amino acids. Germline values: CDR1 MNHNS, CDR2 SASEGT. CDR3 amino acids: CASRASGGLGDTQYF.

J is TRBJ2-7 and V is TRBV6-2 or TRBV6-3; as DNA is missing, the TRBD1 call by TCRdb cannot be tested. Germline lookup yields CDR1 MNHEY and CDR2 SVGEGT. The CDR3 spans 15 residues. The CDR3 sequence is CASSSPAGPSYEQYF.